This TCR beta chain emerged from a study of cytomegalovirus exposure and HLA in healthy donors. Points from the study as a whole: Among immune exposure information, only CMV serostatus was available. Most TCR beta V segments were productive about 87% or about 30% of the time in an earlier analysis.

Between the trimmed V and J ends, which lost 5 bases and 6 bases, there was a span of 5 bases. From germline, CDR1 is LNHDA and CDR2 SQIVND (reference sequence). This CDR3 comprises 11 residues. This PCR relied on a set of 60 Vbeta primers and 13 Jbeta primers. Profiled with immunoSEQ multiplex PCR; TCRdb holds only in-frame clones, not every one. The repertoire includes over 150,000 clones, 70% to 85% of them detected once, and 3.7% sits in the top ten. As concerns this clone: Antigen: not known.

Donors in the study were healthy people who gave bone marrow. In nominal health when sampled, donors likely had unrecorded immune exposures nonetheless. This chain connects TRBV19 to TRBJ1-5; D remains unclear. Sequencing was performed on PBMCs. The receptor comes from a man in his thirties or forties in good health and CMV-seropositive. CDR3 nucleotides: TGTGCCAGTAGTCGAGGTCAGCCCCAGCATTTT. Encoded protein: CASSRGQPQHF. The complete variable domain, with remaining parts taken from reference TRBV19 and TRBJ1-5, reads DGGITQSPKYLFRKEGQNVTLSCEQNLNHDAMYWYRQDPGQGLRLIYYSQIVNDFQKGDIAEGYSVSREKKESFPLTVTSAQKNPTAFYLCASSRGQPQHFGDGTRLSIL.